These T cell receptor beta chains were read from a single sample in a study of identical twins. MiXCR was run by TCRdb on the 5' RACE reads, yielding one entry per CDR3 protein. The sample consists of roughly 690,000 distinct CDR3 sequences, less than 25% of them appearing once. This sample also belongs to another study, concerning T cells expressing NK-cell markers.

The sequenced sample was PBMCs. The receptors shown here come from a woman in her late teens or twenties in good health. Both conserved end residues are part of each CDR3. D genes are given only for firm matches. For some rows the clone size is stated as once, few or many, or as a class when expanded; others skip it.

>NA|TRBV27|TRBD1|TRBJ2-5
CASSPYRGETQYF
TGTGCCAGCAGTCCCTACAGGGGAGAGACCCAGTACTTC
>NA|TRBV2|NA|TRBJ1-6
CASSDVISPLHF
TGTGCCAGCAGTGACGTTATTTCACCCCTCCACTTT
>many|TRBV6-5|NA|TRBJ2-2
CASRDDGELFF
TGTGCCAGCAGGGACGACGGGGAGCTGTTTTTT
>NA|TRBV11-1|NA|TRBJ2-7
CASSHTSYEQYF
TGTGCCAGCAGTCACACTTCCTACGAGCAGTACTTC
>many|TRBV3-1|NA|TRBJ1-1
CASSSVMNTEAFF
TGTGCCAGCAGCTCCGTCATGAACACTGAAGCTTTCTTT
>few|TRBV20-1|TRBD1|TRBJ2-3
CSARGQKADTQYF
TGCAGTGCTAGGGGACAGAAGGCAGATACGCAGTATTTT
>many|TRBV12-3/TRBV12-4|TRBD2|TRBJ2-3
CASSLDGGGLAQYF
TGTGCCAGCAGTTTAGACGGGGGGGGGCTCGCGCAGTATTTT
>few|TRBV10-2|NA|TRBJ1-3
CASSEAGLRSGNTIYF
TGCGCCAGCAGTGAGGCGGGACTCCGTTCTGGAAACACCATATATTTT
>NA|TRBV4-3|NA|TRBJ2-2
CASSQAGEIGELFF
TGCGCCAGCAGCCAAGCGGGAGAGATCGGGGAGCTGTTTTTT
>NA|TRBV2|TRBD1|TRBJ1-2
CASGTAQGAGGYTF
TGTGCCAGCGGGACTGCACAGGGGGCCGGTGGCTACACCTTC
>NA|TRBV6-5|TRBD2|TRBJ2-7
CASSYKTSGRYSYEQYF
TGTGCCAGCAGTTACAAAACGAGCGGGAGATACTCCTACGAGCAGTACTTC
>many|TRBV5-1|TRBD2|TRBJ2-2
CASSLASGPNTGELFF
TGCGCCAGCAGCTTGGCTAGCGGACCGAACACCGGGGAGCTGTTTTTT
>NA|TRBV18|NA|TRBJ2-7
CARSSPRQDSSYEQYF
TGTGCCAGAAGCTCACCACGCCAGGATTCCTCCTACGAGCAGTACTTC
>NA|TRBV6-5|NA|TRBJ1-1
CASSYFPLNTEAFF
TGTGCCAGCAGTTACTTCCCCCTAAACACTGAAGCTTTCTTT
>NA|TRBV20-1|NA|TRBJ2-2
CSAPNGRTGELFF
TGCAGTGCGCCCAACGGTAGGACCGGGGAGCTGTTTTTT
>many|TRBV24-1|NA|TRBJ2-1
CATSDRGYNEQFF
TGTGCCACCAGTGATCGGGGTTACAATGAGCAGTTCTTC
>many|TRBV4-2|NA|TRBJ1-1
CASSQDRTFF
TGTGCCAGCAGCCAAGATAGGACTTTCTTT
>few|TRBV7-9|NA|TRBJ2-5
CASSLGLTWETQYF
TGTGCCAGCAGCTTAGGGCTCACGTGGGAGACCCAGTACTTC
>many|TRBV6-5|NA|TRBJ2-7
CASSYGRAQGEQYF
TGTGCCAGCAGTTATGGCAGGGCCCAGGGTGAGCAGTACTTC
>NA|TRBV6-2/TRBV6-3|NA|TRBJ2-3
CASSYPPPRDTQYF
TGTGCCAGCAGTTATCCCCCACCCCGGGATACGCAGTATTTT
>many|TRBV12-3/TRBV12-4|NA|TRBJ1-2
CASSLHGVARGYTF
TGTGCCAGCAGTTTGCACGGGGTGGCTCGTGGCTACACCTTC
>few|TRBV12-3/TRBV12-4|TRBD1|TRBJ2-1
CASSSGWDRMFF
TGTGCCAGCAGTTCAGGCTGGGACAGGATGTTCTTC
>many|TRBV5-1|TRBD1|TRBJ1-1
CASSWSGGGNTEAFF
TGCGCCAGCAGCTGGTCAGGGGGCGGGAACACTGAAGCTTTCTTT
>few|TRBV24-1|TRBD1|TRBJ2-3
CATSDGLRTGAGTDTQYF
TGTGCCACCAGTGATGGCCTCCGGACAGGGGCGGGCACAGATACGCAGTATTTT
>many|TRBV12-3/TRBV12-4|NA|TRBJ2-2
CASSLMNTGELFF
TGTGCCAGCAGTTTAATGAACACCGGGGAGCTGTTTTTT
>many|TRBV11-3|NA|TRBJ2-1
CASSLGPDDEQFF
TGTGCCAGCAGCTTAGGCCCGGACGATGAGCAGTTCTTC
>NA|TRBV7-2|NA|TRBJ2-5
CASSKNGGRETQYF
TGTGCCAGCAGCAAAAACGGGGGGCGGGAGACCCAGTACTTC
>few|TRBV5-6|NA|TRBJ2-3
CASSLAKDTQYF
TGTGCCAGCAGCTTGGCGAAAGATACGCAGTATTTT
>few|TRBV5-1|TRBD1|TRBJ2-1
CASSLKAGQGAGNEQFF
TGCGCCAGCAGCTTGAAGGCCGGCCAGGGGGCAGGCAATGAGCAGTTCTTC
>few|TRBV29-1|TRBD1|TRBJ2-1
CSVEEGQGRNEQFF
TGCAGCGTTGAGGAGGGACAGGGACGGAATGAGCAGTTCTTC
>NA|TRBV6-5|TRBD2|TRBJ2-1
CASSYSGLAGQNEQFF
TGTGCCAGCAGTTACTCCGGCCTAGCGGGTCAAAATGAGCAGTTCTTC
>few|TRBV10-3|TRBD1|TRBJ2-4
CAISGTGRDIQYF
TGTGCCATCAGTGGGACAGGGCGGGACATTCAGTACTTC
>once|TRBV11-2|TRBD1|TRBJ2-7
CASSPPDRNDEQYF
TGTGCCAGCAGCCCTCCGGACAGGAACGACGAGCAGTACTTC
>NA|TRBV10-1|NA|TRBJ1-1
CASSAAGVPTEAFF
TGCGCCAGCAGTGCGGCGGGGGTACCCACTGAAGCTTTCTTT
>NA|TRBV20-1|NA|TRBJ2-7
CSASSPAWPYEQYF
TGCAGTGCTAGCTCCCCAGCTTGGCCCTACGAGCAGTACTTC
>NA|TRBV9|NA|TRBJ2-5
CASSVSGVGETQYF
TGTGCCAGCAGCGTATCAGGGGTGGGAGAGACCCAGTACTTC
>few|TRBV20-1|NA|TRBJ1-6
CSARDLREGSASSPLHF
TGCAGTGCTAGAGATCTCAGGGAGGGTTCAGCTAGCTCACCCCTCCACTTT
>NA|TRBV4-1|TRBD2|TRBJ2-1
CASSQLGLAGANEQFF
TGCGCCAGCAGCCAACTGGGACTAGCGGGAGCCAATGAGCAGTTCTTC
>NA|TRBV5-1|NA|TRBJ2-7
CASSPAVAILSYEQYF
TGCGCCAGCAGCCCGGCTGTGGCCATACTCTCCTACGAGCAGTACTTC
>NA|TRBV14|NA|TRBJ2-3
CASSTGNRGDTQYF
TGTGCCAGCAGTACAGGGAATCGGGGAGATACGCAGTATTTT
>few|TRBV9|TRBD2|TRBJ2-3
CASSVGSSGITDTQYF
TGTGCCAGCAGCGTAGGCTCTAGCGGGATCACAGATACGCAGTATTTT
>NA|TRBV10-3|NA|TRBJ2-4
CAISSGGGGWENIQYF
TGTGCCATCAGTTCAGGGGGGGGGGGCTGGGAAAACATTCAGTACTTC
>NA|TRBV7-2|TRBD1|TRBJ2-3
CASSSHRGTDTQYF
TGTGCCAGCAGCTCGCACAGGGGGACAGATACGCAGTATTTT
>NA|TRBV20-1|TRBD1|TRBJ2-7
CSAVQGKTYEQYF
TGCAGTGCTGTACAGGGGAAGACCTACGAGCAGTACTTC
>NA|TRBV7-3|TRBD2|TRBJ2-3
CASSLTVAGGQTDTQYF
TGTGCCAGCAGCTTAACGGTAGCGGGGGGCCAGACAGATACGCAGTATTTT
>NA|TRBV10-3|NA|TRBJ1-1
CAITSYTEAFF
TGTGCCATCACTTCCTACACTGAAGCTTTCTTT
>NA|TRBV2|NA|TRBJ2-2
CASSEASTGELFF
TGTGCCAGCAGTGAAGCGTCGACCGGGGAGCTGTTTTTT
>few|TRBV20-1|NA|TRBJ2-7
CSARPDRDEQYF
TGCAGTGCTAGACCGGACAGAGACGAGCAGTACTTC
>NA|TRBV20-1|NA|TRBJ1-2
CSASEQIANYGYTF
TGCAGTGCTAGCGAGCAGATAGCTAACTATGGCTACACCTTC
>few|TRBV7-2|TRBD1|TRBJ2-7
CASSPTGTAYEQYF
TGTGCCAGCAGCCCTACCGGGACAGCCTACGAGCAGTACTTC
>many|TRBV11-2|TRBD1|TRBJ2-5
CASSPSTGAVERETQYF
TGTGCCAGCAGCCCTTCCACAGGGGCAGTGGAAAGGGAGACCCAGTACTTC
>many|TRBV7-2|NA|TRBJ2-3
CASSPSSGTQYF
TGTGCCAGCAGCCCCAGTTCGGGTACGCAGTATTTT
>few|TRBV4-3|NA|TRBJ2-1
CASSPSIGGAPNEQFF
TGCGCCAGCAGCCCCTCCATCGGGGGAGCCCCCAATGAGCAGTTCTTC
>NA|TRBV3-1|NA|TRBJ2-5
CASSQEGGPPEETQYF
TGTGCCAGCAGCCAAGAGGGCGGGCCCCCCGAAGAGACCCAGTACTTC
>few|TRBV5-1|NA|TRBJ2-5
CASSLGLSETQYF
TGCGCCAGCAGCTTGGGCCTATCTGAGACCCAGTACTTC
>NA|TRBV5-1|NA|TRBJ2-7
CASSLGYRGSAYEQYF
TGCGCCAGCAGCTTGGGGTACCGGGGGTCGGCCTACGAGCAGTACTTC
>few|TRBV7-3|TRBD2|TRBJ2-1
CASRNSGGPFDEQFF
TGTGCCAGCAGGAATAGCGGGGGGCCGTTCGATGAGCAGTTCTTC